Following are 12 T cell receptor beta chains from one sample sequenced in a study of T cell clonality in common variable immunodeficiency. The assay was immunoSEQ multiplex PCR, and TCRdb's table has in-frame clones only and misses some. The repertoire consists of under 50,000 clones, none detected only once. The sample was peripheral blood mononuclear cells. These receptors all come from a person between 18 and 70 years old in good health.

This clone was seen only a few times. Coverage ceases 3 residues before the CDR3 finishes, and the germline J gene fills in the end. The chain carries TRBV20-1 and TRBJ2-7; unclear D gene. V was pared by 0 bases and J by 2 bases, with 14 bases between. Germline CDR1 is DFQATT and CDR2 is SNEGSKA (reference sequence). This CDR3 spans 15 amino acids. This CDR3 is CSARDSGQGPYEQYF. CDR3 DNA, as far as it was read: TGCAGTGCTAGAGATTCGGGTCAAGGTCCCTACGAG.

Ten or more counts support this clone. The CDR3 goes on 3 residues after the read ends, and that part is filled in from the germline J gene. V and J are TRBV5-1 and TRBJ1-3; D gene ambiguous. Trimming pared 5 bases from V and 0 bases from J, leaving 15 bases between. The CDR3 is 16 amino acids. CDR1 is SGHRS, CDR2 YFSETQ, per germline. CDR3 bases read: TGCGCCAGCAGATATCATCCCAACTACTCTGGAAACACC. It specifies CASRYHPNYSGNT. Given in full, the CDR3 is CASRYHPNYSGNTIYF.

A remark on this clone: The read ends 3 residues shy of where the CDR3 ends; the end is completed using the germline J gene. The chain uses TRBV30 and TRBJ1-2; no reliable D call. CDR1 GTSNPN and CDR2 SVGIG come from the germline V gene (reference sequence). CDR3 length: 12 residues. CDR3 bases read: TGTGCCTGGAGCACACCACCCCATGAC. Translating it yields CAWSTPPHD. The CDR3 reads in full as CAWSTPPHDYTF. Filled out from reference TRBV30 and TRBJ1-2, the complete variable domain reads SQTIHQWPATLVQPVGSPLSLECTVEGTSNPNLYWYRQAAGRGLQLLFYSVGIGQISSEVPQNLSASRPQDRQFILSSKKLLLSDSGFYLCAWSTPPHDYTFGSGTRLTVV.

With respect to this clone: The read comes to an end 3 residues before the CDR3 does, leaving the germline J gene to fill in the end. The J gene is TRBJ2-1, the V gene TRBV7-2; 7 positions agree with TRBD2. The CDR3 has 14 amino acids. After removal of 2 bases from V and 8 bases from J, the junction contained 6 bases not matched to a gene. Germline CDR1 SGHTA, CDR2 FQGNSA. Incomplete CDR3 DNA: TGTGCCAGCAGCTTAAATGGGGGGGGGTATGAG. Amino acid sequence: CASSLNGGGYE. The CDR3 as a whole reads CASSLNGGGYEQFF.

The table lists this clone with many counts. The read ends 3 residues shy of where the CDR3 ends; the end is completed using the germline J gene. This chain connects TRBV2 to TRBJ2-7, with TRBD1 identical over 7 bases. J gave up 6 bases and V 5 bases, and 7 bases lay outside the gene matches. Germline assignment: CDR1 SNHLY and CDR2 FYNNEI. The CDR3 extends over 13 amino acids. The CDR3 bases that were read are TGTGCCAGCAGTAACAGGGGAGAAGGCGAG. This encodes CASSNRGEGE. The full CDR3 is CASSNRGEGEQYF.

This clone has ten or more counts. The read finishes 3 residues shy of the CDR3 end, and the germline J gene is used to complete it. V usage is TRBV7-3 and J usage is TRBJ2-1, with 8 bases matching TRBD1. Germline V CDR1 and CDR2: SGHTA, FQGTGA. Trimming cost V 8 bases and J 6 bases; bases outside gene matches: 18. The CDR3 covers 17 residues. CDR3 loop: CASSRTGGTLFANEQFF. The sequenced part of the CDR3 DNA is TGTGCCAGCTCACGAACAGGGGGGACCTTATTTGCCAATGAG.

This clone was detected a few times. The read finishes 3 residues shy of the CDR3 end, and the germline J gene is used to complete it. J is TRBJ1-2 and V is TRBV19; TRBD1 agrees at 11 bases. The CDR3 has 15 amino acids. CDR1 and CDR2 (germline): LNHDA, SQIVND (reference sequence). CDR3 protein: CASSIAGTGGNIYTF. The sequenced CDR3 bases are TGTGCCAGTAGTATCGCCGGGACAGGGGGAAACATC.

This clone was found a few times. The read comes to an end 3 residues before the CDR3 does, leaving the germline J gene to fill in the end. The chain combines TRBV7-9 with TRBJ1-4; D unclear. The V end was cut by 5 bases, the J end by 3 bases, with 13 bases between. The germline V gene encodes CDR1 SEHNR and CDR2 FQNEAQ (reference sequence). This CDR3 is 15 amino acids long. CDR3 sequence: CASSDPEVSNEKLFF. The sequenced CDR3 bases are TGTGCCAGCAGCGATCCCGAGGTATCTAATGAAAAA.

This clone was counted at least ten times. The CDR3 end is not reached by the read, which stops 3 residues before it; the germline J gene fills it in. The gene calls are TRBV6-2 or TRBV6-3 and TRBJ2-1, with 7 bases lining up with TRBD1. V was clipped by 4 bases and J by 0 bases; unmatched bases: 0. CDR1 and CDR2 from the germline V gene are MNHEY and SVGEGT. There are 14 residues in the CDR3. Partial CDR3 DNA: TGTGCCAGCAGTTGGGACAGCTCCTACAATGAG. Translating gives CASSWDSSYNE. The full CDR3 sequence reads CASSWDSSYNEQFF.

This clone was detected ten times or more. Sequencing ends 3 residues short of the CDR3 end; the germline J gene provides the rest. V and J are TRBV7-7 and TRBJ2-5; D uncertain. V was shortened by 3 bases and J by 2 bases, with 7 bases between the two germline ends. The CDR3 totals 13 residues. Germline V gene lookup returns CDR1 SSHAT and CDR2 FNYEAQ (reference sequence). The chain's CDR3 is CASSLGRQETQYF. CDR3 DNA (partial): TGTGCCAGCAGCTTGGGCAGACAAGAGACC.

This clone occurred many times. The read halts 3 residues ahead of the CDR3 end, with the missing end drawn from the germline J gene. The chain uses TRBV2 and TRBJ1-1; TRBD1 agrees at 9 bases. CDR1 SNHLY and CDR2 FYNNEI come from the germline V gene. This CDR3 has 13 residues. J was trimmed by 3 bases and V by 10 bases; bases with no gene match: 6. The sequenced part of the CDR3 DNA is TGTGCCATAGGGGACAGGGAGTACACTGAA. Its translation: CAIGDREYTE. The full CDR3 is CAIGDREYTEAFF.

This clone was detected many times. The read ends 3 residues before the CDR3 terminus; that terminus is restored from the germline J gene. The rearrangement joins TRBV20-1 to TRBJ1-1, with D perhaps matching TRBD1 (6 bases). The CDR3 has 12 residues. CDR1 is DFQATT, CDR2 SNEGSKA, per germline (reference sequence). V gave up 3 bases and J gave up 4 bases, with 9 bases separating them. This CDR3 is CSASLGATEAFF. CDR3 DNA (partial): TGCAGTGCTAGTCTGGGGGCCACTGAA.